A selection of T cell receptor beta chains follows, all from one sample in a study of blood T cell repertoires in COVID-19. Profiled with immunoSEQ multiplex PCR; TCRdb holds only in-frame clones, not every one. The sample shows 36,000 or so clones, about nine tenths of them seen only once. Sequencing was done on a sample of peripheral blood. The receptors were gathered from a human donor in a cohort sampled during active COVID-19. CDR3s include the opening cysteine and the closing phenylalanine or tryptophan. The D gene is left open where the match is weak. Clone size appears in some rows only: once, few, many, or a class for an expanded clone.

cdr3_aa	cdr3_nt	d_call	v_call	clone_size	j_call
CASSTGLAGGETQYF	TGTGCCAGCAGTACGGGACTAGCGGGAGGAGAGACCCAGTACTTC	TRBD2	TRBV28	.	TRBJ2-5
CASRVQGATDEQFF	TGTGCCAGCAGAGTCCAGGGGGCGACCGATGAGCAGTTCTTC	TRBD1	TRBV6-5	.	TRBJ2-1
CASRMGDRGPSYEQYF	TGTGCCAGCAGGATGGGGGACAGGGGCCCCTCCTACGAGCAGTACTTC	TRBD1	TRBV2	.	TRBJ2-7
CATSDLKTSGATGELFF	TGTGCCACCAGTGATTTGAAGACTAGCGGGGCCACCGGGGAGCTGTTTTTT	TRBD2	TRBV24-1	few	TRBJ2-2
CASSLVSNQPQHF	TGCGCCAGCAGCCTCGTAAGCAATCAGCCCCAGCATTTT	.	TRBV5-1	once	TRBJ1-5
CASSSRTGRSDGYTF	TGTGCCAGCTCATCCAGGACAGGGAGATCGGATGGCTACACCTTC	TRBD1	TRBV18	.	TRBJ1-2
CASSPPSVSDEKLFF	TGTGCCAGCTCACCACCATCGGTCTCCGATGAAAAACTGTTTTTT	.	TRBV18	.	TRBJ1-4
CASSISSSYYGYTF	TGTGCCAGTAGTATTAGTAGCTCATACTATGGCTACACCTTC	.	TRBV19	.	TRBJ1-2
CASSLFLADSNEQFF	TGTGCCAGCAGCTTATTCCTAGCGGATTCCAATGAGCAGTTCTTC	TRBD2	TRBV7-9	.	TRBJ2-1
CASSLTVGANVLTF	TGTGCCAGCAGCTTGACAGTTGGGGCCAACGTCCTGACTTTC	.	TRBV7-9	.	TRBJ2-6
CASSWDWTGRNTEAFF	TGTGCCAGCAGTTGGGACTGGACAGGGCGGAACACTGAAGCTTTCTTT	TRBD1	TRBV27	.	TRBJ1-1
CASSLSGANYGYTF	TGTGCCAGCAGCTTAAGCGGGGCTAACTATGGCTACACCTTC	.	TRBV7-9	.	TRBJ1-2
CASSFSLAGGPLTGELFF	TGTGCCAGCAGCTTTTCACTAGCGGGAGGGCCGTTAACCGGGGAGCTGTTTTTT	TRBD2	TRBV7-9	.	TRBJ2-2
CASSYSTSGSKNEQFF	TGTGCCAGCAGTTACTCGACTAGCGGGAGTAAAAATGAGCAGTTCTTC	TRBD2	TRBV6-5	.	TRBJ2-1
CAWSGGPYGYTF	TGTGCCTGGAGTGGGGGGCCCTATGGCTACACCTTC	.	TRBV30	.	TRBJ1-2
CASSVAAGSYNEQFF	TGTGCCAGCAGCGTAGCCGCGGGCTCCTACAATGAGCAGTTCTTC	.	TRBV9	.	TRBJ2-1
CASRRTGTVYGYTF	TGCGCCAGCAGGCGTACCGGGACAGTCTATGGCTACACCTTC	TRBD1	TRBV4-1	.	TRBJ1-2
CASSQDGQGYYGYTF	TGCGCCAGCAGCCAAGATGGCCAGGGATACTATGGCTACACCTTC	.	TRBV4-3	.	TRBJ1-2
CASSFPLPSGPAYNEQFF	TGTGCCAGCAGCTTCCCGCTTCCTAGCGGCCCGGCCTACAATGAGCAGTTCTTC	TRBD2	TRBV7-9	few	TRBJ2-1
CASSGTSGSRSYNEQFF	TGCGCCAGCAGCGGCACTAGCGGGAGTAGGTCCTACAATGAGCAGTTCTTC	TRBD2	TRBV5-1	.	TRBJ2-1
CASSVGVGDTEAFF	TGTGCCAGCAGCGTAGGAGTAGGGGACACTGAAGCTTTCTTT	.	TRBV9	.	TRBJ1-1
CASSYHRETLSGNTIYF	TGTGCCAGCAGCTACCACAGGGAAACACTCTCTGGAAACACCATATATTTT	.	TRBV5-6	once	TRBJ1-3
CASSPAGGNQPQHF	TGTGCCAGCAGTCCCGCCGGGGGCAATCAGCCCCAGCATTTT	.	TRBV6-5	.	TRBJ1-5
CASSLEVGSEAFF	TGTGCCAGCAGCTTAGAGGTGGGGAGTGAAGCTTTCTTT	.	TRBV7-9	.	TRBJ1-1
CASSLGDRAQKLFF	TGTGCCAGCAGCTTAGGGGACAGGGCTCAAAAACTGTTTTTT	TRBD1	TRBV7-9	once	TRBJ1-4
CASTGLAVSSYEQYF	TGTGCCAGCACGGGACTAGCGGTGAGCTCCTACGAGCAGTACTTC	TRBD2	TRBV2	.	TRBJ2-7
CASSLAARAITDTQYF	TGTGCCAGCAGCTTGGCCGCGCGGGCGATCACAGATACGCAGTATTTT	.	TRBV5-4	.	TRBJ2-3
CASSPPGSSGGEKLFF	TGTGCCAGCTCACCCCCAGGTTCGTCAGGAGGGGAAAAACTGTTTTTT	.	TRBV18	.	TRBJ1-4
CASSSGLAETQYF	TGTGCCAGCAGCTCCGGACTAGCGGAGACCCAGTACTTC	TRBD2	TRBV12-3/TRBV12-4	.	TRBJ2-5
CASSPRGDTNTEAFF	TGTGCCAGCAGCCCCAGGGGGGACACGAACACTGAAGCTTTCTTT	TRBD1	TRBV7-9	.	TRBJ1-1
CASSQRSETNGYTF	TGTGCCAGCAGTCAACGCTCGGAGACGAATGGCTACACCTTC	.	TRBV6-6	.	TRBJ1-2
CASLLSSGNTIYF	TGTGCCAGCCTTTTATCCTCTGGAAACACCATATATTTT	.	TRBV12-3/TRBV12-4	.	TRBJ1-3
CATSDSGGVDDEQFF	TGTGCCACCAGTGATTCCGGCGGGGTCGACGATGAGCAGTTCTTC	.	TRBV24-1	.	TRBJ2-1
CASSPFGQGAAGYTF	TGTGCCAGCAGCCCTTTTGGTCAGGGGGCTGCTGGCTACACCTTC	TRBD1	TRBV28	.	TRBJ1-2